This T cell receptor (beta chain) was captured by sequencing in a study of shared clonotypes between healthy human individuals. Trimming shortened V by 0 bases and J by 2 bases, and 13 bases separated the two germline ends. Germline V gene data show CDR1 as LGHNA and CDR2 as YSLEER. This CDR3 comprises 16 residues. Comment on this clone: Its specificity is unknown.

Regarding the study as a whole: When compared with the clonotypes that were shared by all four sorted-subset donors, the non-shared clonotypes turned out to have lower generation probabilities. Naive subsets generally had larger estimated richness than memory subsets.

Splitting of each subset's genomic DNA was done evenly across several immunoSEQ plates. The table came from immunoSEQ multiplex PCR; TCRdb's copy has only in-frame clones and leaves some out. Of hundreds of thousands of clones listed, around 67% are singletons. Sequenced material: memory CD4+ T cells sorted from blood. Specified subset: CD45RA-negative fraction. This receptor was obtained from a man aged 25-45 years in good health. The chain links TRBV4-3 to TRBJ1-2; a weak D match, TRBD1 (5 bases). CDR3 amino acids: CASSQDTGRRNYGYTF. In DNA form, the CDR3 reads TGCGCCAGCAGCCAAGATACGGGACGGAGAAACTATGGCTACACCTTC.